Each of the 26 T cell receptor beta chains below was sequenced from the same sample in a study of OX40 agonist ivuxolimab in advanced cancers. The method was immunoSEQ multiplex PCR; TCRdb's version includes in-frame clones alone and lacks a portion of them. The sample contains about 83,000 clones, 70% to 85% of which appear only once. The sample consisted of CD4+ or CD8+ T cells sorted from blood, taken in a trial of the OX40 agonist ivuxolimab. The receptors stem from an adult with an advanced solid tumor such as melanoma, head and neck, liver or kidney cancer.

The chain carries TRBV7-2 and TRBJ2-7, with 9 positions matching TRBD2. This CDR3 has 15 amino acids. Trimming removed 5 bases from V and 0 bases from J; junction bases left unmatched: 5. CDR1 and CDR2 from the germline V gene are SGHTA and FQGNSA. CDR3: CASSLTSGPSYEQYF. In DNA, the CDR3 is TGTGCCAGCAGCCTTACTAGCGGGCCCTCCTACGAGCAGTACTTC. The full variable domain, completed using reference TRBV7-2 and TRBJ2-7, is GAGVSQSPSNKVTEKGKDVELRCDPISGHTALYWYRQSLGQGLEFLIYFQGNSAPDKSGLPSDRFSAERTGGSVSTLTIQRTQQEDSAVYLCASSLTSGPSYEQYFGPGTRLTVT.

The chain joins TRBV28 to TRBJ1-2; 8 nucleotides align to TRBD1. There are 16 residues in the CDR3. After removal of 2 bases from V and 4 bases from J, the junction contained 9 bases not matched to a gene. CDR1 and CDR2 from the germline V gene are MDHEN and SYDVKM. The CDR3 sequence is CASSLPDRGRLYGYTF. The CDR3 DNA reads TGTGCCAGCAGTTTACCCGACAGGGGAAGACTCTATGGCTACACCTTC.

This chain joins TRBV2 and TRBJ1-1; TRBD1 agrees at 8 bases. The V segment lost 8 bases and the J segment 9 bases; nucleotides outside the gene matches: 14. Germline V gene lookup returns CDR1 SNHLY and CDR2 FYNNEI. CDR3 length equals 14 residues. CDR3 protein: CASDLTQGGLKAFF. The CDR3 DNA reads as TGTGCCAGCGACCTCACACAGGGGGGTTTAAAAGCTTTCTTT.

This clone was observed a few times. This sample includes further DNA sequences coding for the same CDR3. The CDR3 spells CASSLGSTDTQYF. The CDR3 nucleotides are TGTGCCAGCAGCTTAGGGAGCACAGATACGCAGTATTTT. The chain joins TRBV7-9 to TRBJ2-3; no definite D call. This CDR3 is built from 13 residues. Germline CDR1 and CDR2: SEHNR and FQNEAQ (reference sequence). The germline V and J ends were trimmed by 1 base and 0 bases, with 2 bases remaining between them.

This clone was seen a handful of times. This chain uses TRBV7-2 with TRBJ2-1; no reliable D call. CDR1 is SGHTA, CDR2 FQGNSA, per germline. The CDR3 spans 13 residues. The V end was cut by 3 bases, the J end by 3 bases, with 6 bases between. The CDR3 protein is CASSFNGYNEQFF. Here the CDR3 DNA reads TGTGCCAGCAGCTTCAATGGCTACAATGAGCAGTTCTTC.

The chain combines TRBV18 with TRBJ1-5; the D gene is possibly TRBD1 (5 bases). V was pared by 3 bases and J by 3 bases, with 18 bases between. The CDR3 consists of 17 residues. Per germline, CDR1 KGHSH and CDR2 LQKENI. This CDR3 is CASSPSDSLSFNQPQHF. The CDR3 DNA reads TGTGCCAGCTCACCTTCTGACAGCCTCAGTTTCAATCAGCCCCAGCATTTT.

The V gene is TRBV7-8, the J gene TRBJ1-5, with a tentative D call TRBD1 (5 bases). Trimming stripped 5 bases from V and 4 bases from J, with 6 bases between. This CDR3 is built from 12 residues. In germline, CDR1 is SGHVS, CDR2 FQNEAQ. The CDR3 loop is CASSDSNQPQHF. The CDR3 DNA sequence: TGTGCCAGCAGCGACAGTAATCAGCCCCAGCATTTT.

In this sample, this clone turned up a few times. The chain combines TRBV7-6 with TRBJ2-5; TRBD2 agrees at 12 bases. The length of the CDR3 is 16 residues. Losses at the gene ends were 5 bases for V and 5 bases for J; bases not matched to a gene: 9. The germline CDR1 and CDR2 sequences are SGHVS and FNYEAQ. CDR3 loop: CASSPSLLAGGETQYF. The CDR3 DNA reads TGTGCCAGCAGCCCGTCTCTGCTAGCGGGAGGGGAGACCCAGTACTTC.

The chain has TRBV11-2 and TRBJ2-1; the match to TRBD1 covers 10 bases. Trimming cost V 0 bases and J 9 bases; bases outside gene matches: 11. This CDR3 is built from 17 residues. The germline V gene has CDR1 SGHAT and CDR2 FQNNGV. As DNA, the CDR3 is TGTGCCAGCAGCTTAGATAGACAGGGGGCGCTTAGGTTTGAGCAGTTCTTC. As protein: CASSLDRQGALRFEQFF.

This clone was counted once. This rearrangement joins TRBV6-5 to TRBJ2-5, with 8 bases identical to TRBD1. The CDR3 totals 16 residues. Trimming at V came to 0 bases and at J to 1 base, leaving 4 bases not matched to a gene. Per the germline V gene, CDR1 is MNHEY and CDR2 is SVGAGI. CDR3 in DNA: TGTGCCAGCAGTTACTCGGAGGGGACAGGCCAAGAGACCCAGTACTTC. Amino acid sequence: CASSYSEGTGQETQYF.

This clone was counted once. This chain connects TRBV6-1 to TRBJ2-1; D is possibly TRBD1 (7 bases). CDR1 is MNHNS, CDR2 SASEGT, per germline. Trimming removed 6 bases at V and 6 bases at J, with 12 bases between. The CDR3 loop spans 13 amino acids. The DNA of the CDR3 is TGTGCCAGCAGGGCAGGGGGAGGCAATGAGCAGTTCTTC. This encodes CASRAGGGNEQFF.

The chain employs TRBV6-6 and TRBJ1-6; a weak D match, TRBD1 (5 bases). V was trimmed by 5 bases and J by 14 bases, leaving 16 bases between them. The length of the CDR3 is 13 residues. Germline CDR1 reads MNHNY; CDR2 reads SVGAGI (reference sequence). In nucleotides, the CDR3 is TGTGCCAGCAGTCAGGGCCAAGAGACGTCCCTCCACTTT. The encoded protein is CASSQGQETSLHF.

CDR3 amino acids: CASERAGGKYNEQFF. In nucleotides, the CDR3 is TGCGCCAGCGAGAGAGCGGGAGGGAAATACAATGAGCAGTTCTTC. V gene TRBV5-1 combines with J gene TRBJ2-1; 10 bases line up with TRBD2. CDR1 is SGHRS, CDR2 YFSETQ, per germline. V lost 7 bases to trimming and J lost 4 bases; unmatched junction nucleotides: 8. The CDR3 runs 15 residues.

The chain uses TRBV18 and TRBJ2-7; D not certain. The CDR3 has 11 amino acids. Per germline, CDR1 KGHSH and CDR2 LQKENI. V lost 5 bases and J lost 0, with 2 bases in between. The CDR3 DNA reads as TGTGCCAGCTCATCCTCCTACGAGCAGTACTTC. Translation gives CASSSSYEQYF.

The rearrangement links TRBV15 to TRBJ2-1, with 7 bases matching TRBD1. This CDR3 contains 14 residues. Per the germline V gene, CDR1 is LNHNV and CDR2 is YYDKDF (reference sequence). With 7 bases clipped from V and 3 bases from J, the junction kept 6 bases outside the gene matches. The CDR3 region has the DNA TGTGCCACCACCTCAGACAGGGACTACAATGAGCAGTTCTTC. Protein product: CATTSDRDYNEQFF.

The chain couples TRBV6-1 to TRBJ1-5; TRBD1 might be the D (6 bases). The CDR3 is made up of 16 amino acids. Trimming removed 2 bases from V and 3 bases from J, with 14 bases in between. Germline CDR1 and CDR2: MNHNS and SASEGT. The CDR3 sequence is CASSERTDLFNQPQHF. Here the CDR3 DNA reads TGTGCCAGCAGTGAAAGGACAGACCTATTCAATCAGCCCCAGCATTTT.

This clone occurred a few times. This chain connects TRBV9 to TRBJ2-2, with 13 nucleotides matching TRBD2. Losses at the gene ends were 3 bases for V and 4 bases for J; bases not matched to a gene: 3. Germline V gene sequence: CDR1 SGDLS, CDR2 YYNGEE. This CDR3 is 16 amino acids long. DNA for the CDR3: TGTGCCAGCAGCGGCTGGACTAGCGGGGGCACCGGGGAGCTGTTTTTT. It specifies CASSGWTSGGTGELFF.

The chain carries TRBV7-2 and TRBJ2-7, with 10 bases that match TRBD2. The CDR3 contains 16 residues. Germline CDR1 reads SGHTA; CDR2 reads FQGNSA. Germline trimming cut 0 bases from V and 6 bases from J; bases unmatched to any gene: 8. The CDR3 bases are TGTGCCAGCAGCTTAGCGCGGTCTAGCGGGAGATCCGAGCAGTACTTC. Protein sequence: CASSLARSSGRSEQYF. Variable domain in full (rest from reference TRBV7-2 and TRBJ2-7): GAGVSQSPSNKVTEKGKDVELRCDPISGHTALYWYRQSLGQGLEFLIYFQGNSAPDKSGLPSDRFSAERTGGSVSTLTIQRTQQEDSAVYLCASSLARSSGRSEQYFGPGTRLTVT.

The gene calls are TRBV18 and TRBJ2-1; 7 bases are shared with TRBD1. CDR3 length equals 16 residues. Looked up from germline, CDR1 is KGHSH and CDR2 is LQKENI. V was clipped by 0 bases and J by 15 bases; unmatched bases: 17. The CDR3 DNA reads TGTGCCAGCTCACCACCTCAGCCGACAGGGTCTAGGCCGGCGTTCTTC. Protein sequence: CASSPPQPTGSRPAFF.

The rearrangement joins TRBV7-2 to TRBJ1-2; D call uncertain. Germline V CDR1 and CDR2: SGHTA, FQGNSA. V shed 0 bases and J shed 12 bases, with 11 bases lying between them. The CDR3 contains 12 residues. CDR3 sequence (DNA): TGTGCCAGCAGCTTAGCGCTGGCCGAGCACACCTTC. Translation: CASSLALAEHTF.

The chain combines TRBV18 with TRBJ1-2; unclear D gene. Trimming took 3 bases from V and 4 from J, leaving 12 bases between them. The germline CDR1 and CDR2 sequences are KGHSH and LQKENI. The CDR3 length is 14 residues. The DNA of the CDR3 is TGTGCCAGCTCACCGAGACGGGAGGTCTATGGCTACACCTTC. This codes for CASSPRREVYGYTF.

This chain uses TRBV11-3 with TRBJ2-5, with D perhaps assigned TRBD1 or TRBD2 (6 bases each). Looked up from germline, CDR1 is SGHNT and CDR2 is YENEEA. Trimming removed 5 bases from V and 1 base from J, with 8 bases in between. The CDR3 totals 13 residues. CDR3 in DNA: TGTGCCAGCAGCGGAGGGGGCCAAGAGACCCAGTACTTC. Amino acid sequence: CASSGGGQETQYF.

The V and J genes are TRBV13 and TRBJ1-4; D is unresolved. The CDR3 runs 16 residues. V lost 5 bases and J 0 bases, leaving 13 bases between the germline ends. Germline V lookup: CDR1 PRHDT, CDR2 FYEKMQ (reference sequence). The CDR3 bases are TGTGCCAGCAGCCTACACGGGCTCGCAACTAATGAAAAACTGTTTTTT. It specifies CASSLHGLATNEKLFF.

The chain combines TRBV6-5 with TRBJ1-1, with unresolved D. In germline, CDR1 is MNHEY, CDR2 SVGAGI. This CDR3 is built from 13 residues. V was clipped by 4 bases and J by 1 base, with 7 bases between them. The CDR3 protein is CASSSTGNTEAFF. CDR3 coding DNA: TGTGCCAGCAGTTCAACGGGGAACACTGAAGCTTTCTTT.

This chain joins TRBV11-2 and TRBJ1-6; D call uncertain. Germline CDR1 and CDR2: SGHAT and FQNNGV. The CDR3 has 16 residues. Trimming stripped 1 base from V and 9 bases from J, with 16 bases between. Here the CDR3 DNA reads TGTGCCAGCAGCTTAGTAGGTCCAGGCGTCACTTCACCCCTCCACTTT. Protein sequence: CASSLVGPGVTSPLHF.

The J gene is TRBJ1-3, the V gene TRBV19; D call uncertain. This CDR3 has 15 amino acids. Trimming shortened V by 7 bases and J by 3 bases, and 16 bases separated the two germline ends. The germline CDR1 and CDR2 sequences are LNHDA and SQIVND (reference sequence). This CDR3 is CASMARGVGGNTIYF. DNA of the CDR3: TGTGCCAGTATGGCCCGGGGAGTGGGTGGAAACACCATATATTTT.